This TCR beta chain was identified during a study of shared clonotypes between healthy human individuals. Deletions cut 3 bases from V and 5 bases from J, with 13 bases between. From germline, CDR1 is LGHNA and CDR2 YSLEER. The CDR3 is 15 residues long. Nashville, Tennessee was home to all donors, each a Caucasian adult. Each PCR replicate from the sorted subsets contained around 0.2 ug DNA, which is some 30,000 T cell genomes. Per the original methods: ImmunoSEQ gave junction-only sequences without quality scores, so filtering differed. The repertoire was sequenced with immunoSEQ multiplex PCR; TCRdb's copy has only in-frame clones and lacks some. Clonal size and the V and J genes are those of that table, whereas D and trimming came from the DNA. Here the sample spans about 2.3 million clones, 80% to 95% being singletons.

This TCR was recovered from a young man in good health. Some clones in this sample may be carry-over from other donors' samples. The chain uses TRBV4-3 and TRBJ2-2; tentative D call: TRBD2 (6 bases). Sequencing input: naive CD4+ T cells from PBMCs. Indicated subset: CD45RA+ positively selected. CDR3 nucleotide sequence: TGCGCCAGCAGCCACGGACCCGCGGGGACCGGGGAGCTGTTTTTT. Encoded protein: CASSHGPAGTGELFF.